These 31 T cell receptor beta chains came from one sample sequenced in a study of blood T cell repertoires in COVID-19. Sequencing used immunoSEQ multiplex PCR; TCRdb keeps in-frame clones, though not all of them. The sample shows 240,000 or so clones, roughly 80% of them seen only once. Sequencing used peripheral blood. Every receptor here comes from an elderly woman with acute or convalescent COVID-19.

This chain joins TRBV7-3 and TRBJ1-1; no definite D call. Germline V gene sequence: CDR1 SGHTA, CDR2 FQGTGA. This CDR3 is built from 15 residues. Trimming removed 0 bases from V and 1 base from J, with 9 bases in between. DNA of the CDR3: TGTGCCAGCAGCTTAACGACCGGGAGGAACACTGAAGCTTTCTTT. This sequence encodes CASSLTTGRNTEAFF.

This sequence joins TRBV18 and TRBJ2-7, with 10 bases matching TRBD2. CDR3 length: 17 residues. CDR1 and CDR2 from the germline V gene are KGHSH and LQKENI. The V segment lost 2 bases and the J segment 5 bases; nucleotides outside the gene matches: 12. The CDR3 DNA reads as TGTGCCAGCTCACCAGGAGGAGCGGGGGGGGCCCTGGACGAGCAGTACTTC. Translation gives CASSPGGAGGALDEQYF.

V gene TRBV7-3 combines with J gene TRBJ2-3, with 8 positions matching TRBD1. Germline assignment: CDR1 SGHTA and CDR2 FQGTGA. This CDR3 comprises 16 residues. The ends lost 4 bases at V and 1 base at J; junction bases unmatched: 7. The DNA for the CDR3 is TGTGCCAGCAGCTGGACACCGGGACAGGGCACAGATACGCAGTATTTT. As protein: CASSWTPGQGTDTQYF.

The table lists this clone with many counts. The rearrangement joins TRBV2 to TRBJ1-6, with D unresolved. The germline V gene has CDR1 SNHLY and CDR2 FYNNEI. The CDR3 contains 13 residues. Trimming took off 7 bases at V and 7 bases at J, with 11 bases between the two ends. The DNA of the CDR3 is TGTGCCAGCACAGAGCGTATGAATTCACCCCTCCACTTT. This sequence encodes CASTERMNSPLHF.

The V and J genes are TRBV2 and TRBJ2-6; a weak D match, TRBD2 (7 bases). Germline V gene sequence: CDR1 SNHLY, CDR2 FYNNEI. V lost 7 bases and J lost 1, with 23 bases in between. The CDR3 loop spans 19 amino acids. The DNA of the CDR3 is TGTGCCAGCACCCGAAGGGCGGGGGCGCTGGGGTCTGGGGCCAACGTCCTGACTTTC. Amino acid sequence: CASTRRAGALGSGANVLTF.

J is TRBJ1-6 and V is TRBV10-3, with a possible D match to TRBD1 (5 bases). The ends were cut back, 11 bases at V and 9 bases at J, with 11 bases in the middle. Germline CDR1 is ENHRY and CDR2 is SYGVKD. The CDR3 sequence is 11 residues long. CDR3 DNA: TGTGCCTCGGGGGAGCGTTCACCCCTCCACTTT. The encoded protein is CASGERSPLHF.

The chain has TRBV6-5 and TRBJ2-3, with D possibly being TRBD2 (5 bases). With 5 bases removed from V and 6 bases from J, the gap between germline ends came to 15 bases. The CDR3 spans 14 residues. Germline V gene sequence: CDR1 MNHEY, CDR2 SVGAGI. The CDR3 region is CASSRTGSGDTQYF. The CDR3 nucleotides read TGTGCCAGCAGTAGGACCGGGTCGGGGGATACGCAGTATTTT.

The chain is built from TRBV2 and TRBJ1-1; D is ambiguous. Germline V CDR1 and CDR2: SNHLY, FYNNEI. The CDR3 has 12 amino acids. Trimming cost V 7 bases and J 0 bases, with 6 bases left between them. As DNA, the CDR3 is TGTGCCAGCATCCAGGTGAACACTGAAGCTTTCTTT. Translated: CASIQVNTEAFF. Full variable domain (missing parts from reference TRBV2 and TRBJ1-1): EPEVTQTPSHQVTQMGQEVILRCVPISNHLYFYWYRQILGQKVEFLVSFYNNEISEKSEIFDDQFSVERPDGSNFTLKIRSTKLEDSAMYFCASIQVNTEAFFGQGTRLTVV.

CDR3 bases: TGTGCCAGCAGCTTAATGGCAGGGGATGAAAAACTGTTTTTT. Translated, it gives CASSLMAGDEKLFF. The chain combines TRBV7-9 with TRBJ1-4, with TRBD1 as a possible D gene (6 bases). This CDR3 region has 14 residues. V lost 2 bases and J lost 6, with 10 bases in between. CDR1 is SEHNR and CDR2 is FQNEAQ in the germline V gene (reference sequence).

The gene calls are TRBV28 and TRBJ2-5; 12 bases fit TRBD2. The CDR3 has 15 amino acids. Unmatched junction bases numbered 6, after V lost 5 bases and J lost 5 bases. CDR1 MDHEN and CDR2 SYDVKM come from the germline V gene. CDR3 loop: CASSATSGGGETQYF. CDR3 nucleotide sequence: TGTGCCAGCAGTGCGACTAGCGGGGGTGGGGAGACCCAGTACTTC.

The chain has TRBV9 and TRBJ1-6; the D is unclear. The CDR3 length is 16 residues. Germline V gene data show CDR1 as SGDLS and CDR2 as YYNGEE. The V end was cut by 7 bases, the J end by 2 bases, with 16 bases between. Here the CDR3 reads CASAREADPYNSPLHF. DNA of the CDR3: TGTGCCAGCGCGCGGGAGGCGGACCCCTATAATTCACCCCTCCACTTT.

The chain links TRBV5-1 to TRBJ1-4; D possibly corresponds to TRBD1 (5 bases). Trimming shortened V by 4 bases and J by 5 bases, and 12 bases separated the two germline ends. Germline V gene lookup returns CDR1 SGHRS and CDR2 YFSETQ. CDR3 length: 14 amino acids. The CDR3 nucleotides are TGCGCCAGCAGCCCAGAAAGGGGAAATGAAAAACTGTTTTTT. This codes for CASSPERGNEKLFF.

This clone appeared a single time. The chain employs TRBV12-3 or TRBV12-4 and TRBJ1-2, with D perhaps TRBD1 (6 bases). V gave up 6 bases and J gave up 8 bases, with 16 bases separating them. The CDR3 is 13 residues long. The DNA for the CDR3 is TGTGCCAGCAGCCTCAGGGGTGTGAACGGCTACACCTTC. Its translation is CASSLRGVNGYTF.

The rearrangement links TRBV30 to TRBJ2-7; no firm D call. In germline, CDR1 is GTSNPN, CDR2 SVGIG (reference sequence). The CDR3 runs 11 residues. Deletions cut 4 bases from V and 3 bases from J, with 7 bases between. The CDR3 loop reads CAWMSDYEQYF. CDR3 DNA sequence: TGTGCCTGGATGAGCGACTACGAGCAGTACTTC.

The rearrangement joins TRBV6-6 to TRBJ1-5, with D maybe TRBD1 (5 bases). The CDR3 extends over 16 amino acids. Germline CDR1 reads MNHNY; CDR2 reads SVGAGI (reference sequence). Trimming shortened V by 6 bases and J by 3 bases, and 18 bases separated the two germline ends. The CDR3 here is CASRITARENNQPQHF. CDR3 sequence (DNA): TGTGCCAGCAGGATTACGGCCAGGGAAAACAATCAGCCCCAGCATTTT.

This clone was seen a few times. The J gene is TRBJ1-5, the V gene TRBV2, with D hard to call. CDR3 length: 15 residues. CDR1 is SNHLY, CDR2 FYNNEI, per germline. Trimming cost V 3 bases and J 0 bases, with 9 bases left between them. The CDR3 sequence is CASSEGRYSNQPQHF. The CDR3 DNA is TGTGCCAGCAGTGAGGGGAGGTATAGCAATCAGCCCCAGCATTTT.

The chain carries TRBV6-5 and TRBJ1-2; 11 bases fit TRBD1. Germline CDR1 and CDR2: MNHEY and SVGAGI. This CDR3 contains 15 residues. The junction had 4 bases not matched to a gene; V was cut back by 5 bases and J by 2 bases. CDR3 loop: CASSPRTGGNYGYTF. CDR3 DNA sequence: TGTGCCAGCAGTCCCCGGACAGGGGGCAACTATGGCTACACCTTC.

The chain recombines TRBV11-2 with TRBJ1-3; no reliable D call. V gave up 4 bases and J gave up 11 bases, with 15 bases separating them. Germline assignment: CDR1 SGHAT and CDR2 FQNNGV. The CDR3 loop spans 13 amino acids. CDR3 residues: CASSSMPGVPIYF. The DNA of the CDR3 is TGTGCCAGCAGCTCAATGCCCGGGGTGCCCATATATTTT.

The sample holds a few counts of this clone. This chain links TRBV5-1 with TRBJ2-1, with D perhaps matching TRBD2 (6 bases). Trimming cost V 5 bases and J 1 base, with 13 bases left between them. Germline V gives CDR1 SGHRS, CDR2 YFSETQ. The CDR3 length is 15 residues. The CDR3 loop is CASSFVGGSYNEQFF. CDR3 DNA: TGCGCCAGCAGTTTCGTGGGGGGTTCCTACAATGAGCAGTTCTTC.

The CDR3 here is CASSPPRRYNEQFF. In nucleotides, the CDR3 is TGTGCCAGCAGCCCTCCTCGCAGGTACAATGAGCAGTTCTTC. The chain recombines TRBV28 with TRBJ2-1; D unclear. CDR1 and CDR2 from the germline V gene are MDHEN and SYDVKM. Between the trimmed V and J ends, which lost 6 bases and 4 bases, there was a span of 13 bases. The CDR3 has 14 residues.

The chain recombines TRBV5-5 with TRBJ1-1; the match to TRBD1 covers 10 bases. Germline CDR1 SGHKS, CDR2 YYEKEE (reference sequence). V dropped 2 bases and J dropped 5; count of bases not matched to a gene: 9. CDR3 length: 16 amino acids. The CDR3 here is CASSLGDRGGQTEAFF. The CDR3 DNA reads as TGTGCCAGCAGCTTAGGGGACAGGGGAGGTCAGACTGAAGCTTTCTTT.

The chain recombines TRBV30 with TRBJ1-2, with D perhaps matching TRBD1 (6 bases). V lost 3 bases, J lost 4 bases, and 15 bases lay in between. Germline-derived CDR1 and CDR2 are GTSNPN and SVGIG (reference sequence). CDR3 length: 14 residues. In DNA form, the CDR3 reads TGTGCCTGGAGGGGGGACAAAGTGGGCTATGGCTACACCTTC. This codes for CAWRGDKVGYGYTF.

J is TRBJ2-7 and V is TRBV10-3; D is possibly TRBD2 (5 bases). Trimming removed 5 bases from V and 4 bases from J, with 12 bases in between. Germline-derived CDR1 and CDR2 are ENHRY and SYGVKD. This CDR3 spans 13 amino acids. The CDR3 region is CAISFNSDYEQYF. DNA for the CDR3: TGTGCCATCAGTTTTAATAGCGATTACGAGCAGTACTTC.

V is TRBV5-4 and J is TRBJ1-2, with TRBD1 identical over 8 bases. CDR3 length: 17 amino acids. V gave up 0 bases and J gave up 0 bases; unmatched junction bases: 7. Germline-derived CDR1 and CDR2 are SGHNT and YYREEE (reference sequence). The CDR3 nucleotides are TGTGCCAGCAGCTTGGAGTGGTCAGGGGGCACTAACTATGGCTACACCTTC. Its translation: CASSLEWSGGTNYGYTF.

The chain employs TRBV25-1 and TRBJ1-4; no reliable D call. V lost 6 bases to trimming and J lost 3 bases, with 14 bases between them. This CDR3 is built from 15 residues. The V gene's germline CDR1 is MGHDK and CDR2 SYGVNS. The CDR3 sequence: CASSLSGVPNEKLFF. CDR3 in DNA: TGTGCCAGCAGCCTATCCGGGGTGCCTAATGAAAAACTGTTTTTT.

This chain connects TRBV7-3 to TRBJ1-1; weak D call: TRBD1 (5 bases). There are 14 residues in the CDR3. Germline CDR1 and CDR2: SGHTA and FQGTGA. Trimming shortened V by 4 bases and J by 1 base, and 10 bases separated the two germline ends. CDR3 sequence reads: CASSSGAENTEAFF. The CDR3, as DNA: TGTGCCAGCAGCTCTGGGGCAGAGAACACTGAAGCTTTCTTT. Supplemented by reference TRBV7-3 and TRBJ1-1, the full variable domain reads GAGVSQTPSNKVTEKGKYVELRCDPISGHTALYWYRQSLGQGPEFLIYFQGTGAADDSGLPNDRFFAVRPEGSVSTLKIQRTERGDSAVYLCASSSGAENTEAFFGQGTRLTVV.

The CDR3 here is CASRQGSGGETQYF. DNA for the CDR3: TGTGCCAGCCGACAGGGCTCCGGCGGGGAGACCCAGTACTTC. This rearrangement joins TRBV6-5 to TRBJ2-5; TRBD1 aligns across 7 bases. Trimming at V came to 8 bases and at J to 5 bases, leaving 11 bases not matched to a gene. Per germline, CDR1 MNHEY and CDR2 SVGAGI. The length of the CDR3 is 14 residues.

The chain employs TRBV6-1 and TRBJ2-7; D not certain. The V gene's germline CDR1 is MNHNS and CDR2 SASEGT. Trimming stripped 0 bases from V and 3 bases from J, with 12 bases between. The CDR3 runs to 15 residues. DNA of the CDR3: TGTGCCAGCAGTGAAGCCCTCCAGGCTAACTACGAGCAGTACTTC. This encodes CASSEALQANYEQYF.

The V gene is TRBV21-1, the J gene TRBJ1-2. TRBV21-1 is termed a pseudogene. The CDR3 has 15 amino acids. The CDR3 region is CASSKEEGTIGGYTF. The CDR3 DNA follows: TGTGCCAGCAGCAAAGAGGAGGGCACCATTGGTGGCTACACCTTC.

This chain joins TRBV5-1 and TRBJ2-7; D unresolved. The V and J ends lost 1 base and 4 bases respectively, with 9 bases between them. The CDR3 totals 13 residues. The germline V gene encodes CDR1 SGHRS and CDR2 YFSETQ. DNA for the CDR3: TGCGCCAGCAGCTTGCCCACTTCGTACGAGCAGTACTTC. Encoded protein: CASSLPTSYEQYF.

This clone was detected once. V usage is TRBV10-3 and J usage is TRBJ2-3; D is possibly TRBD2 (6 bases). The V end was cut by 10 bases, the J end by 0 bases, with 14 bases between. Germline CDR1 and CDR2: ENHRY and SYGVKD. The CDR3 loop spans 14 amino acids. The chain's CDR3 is CARVRAGSTDTQYF. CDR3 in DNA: TGTGCCAGGGTGAGAGCGGGTAGCACAGATACGCAGTATTTT.